This TCR beta chain was documented in a study of blood T cell repertoires in COVID-19. Assay: immunoSEQ multiplex PCR; the TCRdb copy retains only in-frame clones and omits some. The profile shows approximately 200,000 clones, 85% to 90% of them singletons. The V end was cut by 3 bases, the J end by 0 bases, with 9 bases between. CDR1 and CDR2 (germline): SGHRS, YFSETQ. CDR3 size: 14 residues. The gene calls are TRBV5-1 and TRBJ1-1, with D possibly matching TRBD1 (5 bases). The clonotype originates from a man aged 60 to 75 who had recovered from COVID-19. Sequenced sample: peripheral blood. CDR3 loop: CASSYRQMNTEAFF. CDR3 sequence (DNA): TGCGCCAGCAGCTACCGACAGATGAACACTGAAGCTTTCTTT.